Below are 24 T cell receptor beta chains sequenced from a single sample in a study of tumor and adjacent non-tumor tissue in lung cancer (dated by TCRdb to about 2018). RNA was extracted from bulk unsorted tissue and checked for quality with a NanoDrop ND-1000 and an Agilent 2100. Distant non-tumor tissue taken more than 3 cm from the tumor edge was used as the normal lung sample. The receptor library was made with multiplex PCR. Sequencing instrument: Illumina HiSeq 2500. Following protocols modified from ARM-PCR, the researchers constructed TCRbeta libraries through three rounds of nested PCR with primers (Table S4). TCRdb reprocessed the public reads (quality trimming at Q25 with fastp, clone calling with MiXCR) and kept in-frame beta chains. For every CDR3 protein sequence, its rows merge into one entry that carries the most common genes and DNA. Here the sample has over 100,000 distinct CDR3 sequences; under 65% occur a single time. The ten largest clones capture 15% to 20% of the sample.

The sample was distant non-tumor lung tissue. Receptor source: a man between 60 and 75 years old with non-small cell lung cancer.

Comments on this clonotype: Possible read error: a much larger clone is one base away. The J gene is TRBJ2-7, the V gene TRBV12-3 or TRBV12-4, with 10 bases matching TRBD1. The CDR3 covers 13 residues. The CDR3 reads CTSSRQGAYEQYF. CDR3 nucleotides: TGTACCAGCAGTCGACAGGGGGCTTACGAGCAGTACTTC.

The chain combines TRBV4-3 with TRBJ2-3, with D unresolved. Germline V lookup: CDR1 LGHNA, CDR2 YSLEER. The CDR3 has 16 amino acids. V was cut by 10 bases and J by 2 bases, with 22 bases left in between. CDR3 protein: CATIQDTATYTDTQYF. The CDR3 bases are TGCGCCACCATCCAAGATACCGCTACATACACAGATACGCAGTATTTT.

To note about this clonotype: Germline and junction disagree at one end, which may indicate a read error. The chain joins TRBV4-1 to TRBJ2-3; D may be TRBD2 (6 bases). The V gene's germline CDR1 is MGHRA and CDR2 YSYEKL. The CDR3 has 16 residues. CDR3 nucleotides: TGCGTCAGCAGCCAAGATACGGGGGTGCTGGTAAATACGCAATATTTT. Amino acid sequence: CVSSQDTGVLVNTQYF.

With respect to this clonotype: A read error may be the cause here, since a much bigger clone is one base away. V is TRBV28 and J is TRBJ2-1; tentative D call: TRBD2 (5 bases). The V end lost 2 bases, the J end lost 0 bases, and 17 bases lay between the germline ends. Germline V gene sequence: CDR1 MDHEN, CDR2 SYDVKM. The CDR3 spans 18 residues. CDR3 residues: CASSLPGLNLSSYNEQFF. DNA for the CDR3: TGTGCCAGCAGTTTACCAGGACTTAATCTAAGCTCCTACAATGAGCAGTTCTTC. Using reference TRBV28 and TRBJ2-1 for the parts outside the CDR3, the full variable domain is DVKVTQSSRYLVKRTGEKVFLECVQDMDHENMFWYRQDPGLGLRLIYFSYDVKMKEKGDIPEGYSVSREKKERFSLILESASTNQTSMYLCASSLPGLNLSSYNEQFFGPGTRLTVL.

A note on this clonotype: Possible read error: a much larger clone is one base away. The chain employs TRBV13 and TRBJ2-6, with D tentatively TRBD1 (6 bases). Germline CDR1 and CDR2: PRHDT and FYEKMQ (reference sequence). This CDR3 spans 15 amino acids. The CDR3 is CASQRGSSGAKVLTF. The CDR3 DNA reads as TGTGCCAGCCAAAGGGGGAGCTCTGGGGCCAAGGTCCTGACTTTC.

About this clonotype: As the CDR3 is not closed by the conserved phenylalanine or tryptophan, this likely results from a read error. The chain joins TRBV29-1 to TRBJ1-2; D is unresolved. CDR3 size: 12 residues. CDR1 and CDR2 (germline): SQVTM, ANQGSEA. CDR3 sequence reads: CSVDGLVNGYTL. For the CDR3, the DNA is TGCAGTGTTGACGGGCTTGTTAATGGCTACACCTTA.

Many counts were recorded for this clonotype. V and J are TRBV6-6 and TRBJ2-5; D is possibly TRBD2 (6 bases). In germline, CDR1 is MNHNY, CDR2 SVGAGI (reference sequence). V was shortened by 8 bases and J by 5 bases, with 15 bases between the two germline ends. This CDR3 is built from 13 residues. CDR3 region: CASQDYSGETQYF. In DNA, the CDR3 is TGTGCCAGCCAGGACTATTCTGGGGAGACCCAGTACTTC.

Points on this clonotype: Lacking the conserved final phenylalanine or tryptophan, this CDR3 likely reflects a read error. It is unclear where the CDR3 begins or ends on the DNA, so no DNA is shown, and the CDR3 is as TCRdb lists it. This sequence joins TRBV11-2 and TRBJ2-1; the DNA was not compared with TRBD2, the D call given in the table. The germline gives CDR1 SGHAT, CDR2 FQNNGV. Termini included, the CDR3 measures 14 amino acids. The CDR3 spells CASGLAGGPNERFV.

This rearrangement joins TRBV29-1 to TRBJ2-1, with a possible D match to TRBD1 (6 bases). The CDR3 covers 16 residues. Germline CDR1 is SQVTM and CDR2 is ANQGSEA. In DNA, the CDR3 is TGCAGGGCTAACGAGGCCACACAGGGTGGCATAGGTGATCAGTTCTTC. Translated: CRANEATQGGIGDQFF.

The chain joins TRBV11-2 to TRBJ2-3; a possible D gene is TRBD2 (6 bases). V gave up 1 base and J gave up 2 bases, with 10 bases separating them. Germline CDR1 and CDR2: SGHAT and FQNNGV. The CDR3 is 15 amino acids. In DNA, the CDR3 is TGTGCCAGCAGCTTAGGGGGAGGCAACACAGATACGCAGTATTTT. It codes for CASSLGGGNTDTQYF.

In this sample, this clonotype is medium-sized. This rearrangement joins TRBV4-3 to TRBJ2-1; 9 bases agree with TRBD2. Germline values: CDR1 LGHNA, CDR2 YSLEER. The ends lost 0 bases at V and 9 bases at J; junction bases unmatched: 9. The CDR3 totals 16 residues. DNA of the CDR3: TGCGCCAGCAGCCAAGAATTACCGGGACTAGCTGGTGAGCAGTTCTTC. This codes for CASSQELPGLAGEQFF.

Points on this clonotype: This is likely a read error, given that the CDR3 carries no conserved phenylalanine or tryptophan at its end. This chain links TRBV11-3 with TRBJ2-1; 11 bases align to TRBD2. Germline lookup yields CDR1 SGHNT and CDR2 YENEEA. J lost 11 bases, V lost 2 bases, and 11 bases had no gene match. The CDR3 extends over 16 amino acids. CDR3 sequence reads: CASSLTLAGDTSKQFS. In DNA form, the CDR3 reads TGTGCCAGCAGCTTAACACTAGCGGGAGACACAAGTAAGCAGTTCTCC.

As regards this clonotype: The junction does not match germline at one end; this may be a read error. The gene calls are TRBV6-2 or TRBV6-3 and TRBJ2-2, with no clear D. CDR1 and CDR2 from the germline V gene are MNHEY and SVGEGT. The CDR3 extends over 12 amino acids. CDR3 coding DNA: TGTGTCAGCACCAACGGGCCTAAGGAGTTGTTTTTT. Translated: CVSTNGPKELFF.

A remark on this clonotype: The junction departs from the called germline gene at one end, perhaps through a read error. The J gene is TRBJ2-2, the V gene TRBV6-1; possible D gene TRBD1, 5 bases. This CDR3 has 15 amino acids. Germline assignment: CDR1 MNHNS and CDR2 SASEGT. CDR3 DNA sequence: TGTGCCAGCACAGGCGCAGCATCGGACACTGGGGAGCTGTTTTTT. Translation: CASTGAASDTGELFF.

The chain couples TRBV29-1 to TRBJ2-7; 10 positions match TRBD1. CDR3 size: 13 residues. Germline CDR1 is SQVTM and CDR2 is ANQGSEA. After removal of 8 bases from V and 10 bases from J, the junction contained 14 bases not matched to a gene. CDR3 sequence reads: CSIRGDRGYYQYF. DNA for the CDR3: TGCAGCATCCGTGGGGACAGGGGCTACTACCAGTACTTC.

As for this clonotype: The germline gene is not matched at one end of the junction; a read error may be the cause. The CDR3 protein is CASSHPWTDYGHTF. In DNA, the CDR3 is TGTGCCAGCAGCCACCCCTGGACAGACTATGGCCACACCTTC. This chain links TRBV7-9 with TRBJ1-2; maybe TRBD1 (6 bases). CDR1 and CDR2 from the germline V gene are SEHNR and FQNEAQ (reference sequence). The length of the CDR3 is 14 residues.

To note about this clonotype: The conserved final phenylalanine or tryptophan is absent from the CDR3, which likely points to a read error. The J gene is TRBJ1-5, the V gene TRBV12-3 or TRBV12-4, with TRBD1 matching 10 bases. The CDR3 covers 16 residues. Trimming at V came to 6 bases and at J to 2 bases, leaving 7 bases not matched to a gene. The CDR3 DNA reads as TGTGCCAGCAGCACCCGGGGGACAGGGGGCAATCAGCCCCAGCATTAT. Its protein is CASSTRGTGGNQPQHY.

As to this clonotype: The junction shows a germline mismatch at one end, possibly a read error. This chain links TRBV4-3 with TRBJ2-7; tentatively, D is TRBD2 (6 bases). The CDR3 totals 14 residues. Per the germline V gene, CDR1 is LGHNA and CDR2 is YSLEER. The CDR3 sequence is CASSRRDRTHEQYF. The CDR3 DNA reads TGTGCCAGCAGTCGGCGGGACCGCACCCACGAGCAGTACTTC.

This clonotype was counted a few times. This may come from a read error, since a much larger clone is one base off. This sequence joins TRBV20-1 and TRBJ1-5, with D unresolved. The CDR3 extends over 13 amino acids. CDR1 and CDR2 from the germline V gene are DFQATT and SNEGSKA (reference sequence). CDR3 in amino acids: CNATSGGNQPQHF. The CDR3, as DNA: TGCAATGCTACTTCCGGGGGCAATCAGCCCCAGCATTTT.

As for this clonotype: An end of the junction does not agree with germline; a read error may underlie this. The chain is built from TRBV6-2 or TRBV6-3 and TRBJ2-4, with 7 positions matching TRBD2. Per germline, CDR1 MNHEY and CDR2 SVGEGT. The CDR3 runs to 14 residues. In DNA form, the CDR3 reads TGTGCCACCTCGCGCTCTGCGGGAGAAAACATTAAGTACTTC. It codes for CATSRSAGENIKYF.

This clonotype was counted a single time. CDR3 nucleotides: TGTGCCAGCAATGTAGTCATGAACACTGAAGCTTTCTTT. It translates to CASNVVMNTEAFF. The chain employs TRBV12-3 or TRBV12-4 and TRBJ1-1; no reliable D call. CDR3 length: 13 residues. Trimming took 7 bases from V and 0 from J, leaving 9 bases between them.

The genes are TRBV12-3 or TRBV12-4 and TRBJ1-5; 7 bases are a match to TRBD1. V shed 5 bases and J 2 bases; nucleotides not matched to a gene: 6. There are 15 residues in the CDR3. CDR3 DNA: TGTGCCAGCAGTAGACAGGGAGAGGGCAATCAGCCCCAGCATTTT. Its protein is CASSRQGEGNQPQHF.

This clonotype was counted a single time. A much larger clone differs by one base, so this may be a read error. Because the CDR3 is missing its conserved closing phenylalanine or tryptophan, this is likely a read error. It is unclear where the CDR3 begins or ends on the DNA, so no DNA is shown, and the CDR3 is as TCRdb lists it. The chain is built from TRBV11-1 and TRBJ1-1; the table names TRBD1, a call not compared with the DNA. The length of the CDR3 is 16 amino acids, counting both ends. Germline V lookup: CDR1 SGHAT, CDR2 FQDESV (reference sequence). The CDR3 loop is CASSKQSGAMNTEVFL.

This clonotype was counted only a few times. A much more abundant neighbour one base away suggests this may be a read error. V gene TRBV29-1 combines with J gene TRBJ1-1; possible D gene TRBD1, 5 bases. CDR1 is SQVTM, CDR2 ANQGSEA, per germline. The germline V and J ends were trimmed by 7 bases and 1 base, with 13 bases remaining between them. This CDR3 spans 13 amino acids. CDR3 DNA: TGCAGCGCAGTGGGGGTTTGGAACACTGAAGCTTTCTTT. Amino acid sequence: CSAVGVWNTEAFF.